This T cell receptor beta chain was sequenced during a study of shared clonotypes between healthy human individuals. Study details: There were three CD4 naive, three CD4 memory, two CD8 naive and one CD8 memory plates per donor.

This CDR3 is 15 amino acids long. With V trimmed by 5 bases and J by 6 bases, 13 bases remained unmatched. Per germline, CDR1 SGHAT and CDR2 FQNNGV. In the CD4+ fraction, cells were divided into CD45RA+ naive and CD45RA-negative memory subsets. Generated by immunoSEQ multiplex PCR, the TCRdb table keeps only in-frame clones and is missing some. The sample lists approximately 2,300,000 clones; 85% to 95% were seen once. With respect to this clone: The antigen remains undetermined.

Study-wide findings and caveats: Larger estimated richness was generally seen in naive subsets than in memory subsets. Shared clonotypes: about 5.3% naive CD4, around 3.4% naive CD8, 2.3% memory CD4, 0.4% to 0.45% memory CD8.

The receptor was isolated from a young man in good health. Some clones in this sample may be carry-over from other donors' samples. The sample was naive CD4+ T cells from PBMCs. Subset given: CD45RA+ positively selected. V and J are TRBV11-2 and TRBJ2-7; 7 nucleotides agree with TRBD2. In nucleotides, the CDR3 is TGTGCCAGCAGCCTAGCCGGGGGAGGGCCATCCGAGCAGTACTTC. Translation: CASSLAGGGPSEQYF.